A single T cell receptor (beta chain) is shown here with its context. Its matching antigen is unknown. These data belong to a study of shared clonotypes between healthy human individuals. Turning to the study itself: Each donor's CD4 naive and CD4 memory cells filled three plates apiece, CD8 naive two, and CD8 memory one. Study-wide results and limits: Relative to memory subsets, naive subsets generally showed larger estimated richness.

The V gene's germline CDR1 is SGHRS and CDR2 YFSETQ. J gave up 3 bases and V 5 bases, and 16 bases lay outside the gene matches. CDR3 length equals 18 residues. TCRdb's table, derived via immunoSEQ multiplex PCR, lists solely in-frame clones and lacks some. The sample carries 2 million to 2.5 million clones, around 90% recorded once. This chain connects TRBV5-1 to TRBJ1-2; the match to TRBD1 covers 10 bases. What was sequenced was naive CD4+ T cells from PBMCs. The subset: CD45RA+ positively selected. This receptor was taken from a man aged 18 to 29 in good health. Some clones in this sample may be carry-over from other donors' samples. This CDR3 is CASSFDRGRSGAHYGYTF. The CDR3 DNA sequence: TGCGCCAGCAGTTTCGACAGGGGGCGGTCAGGTGCTCACTATGGCTACACCTTC.